This T cell receptor beta chain was observed in a study of cytomegalovirus exposure and HLA in healthy donors. Study findings and constraints: High specificity and sensitivity for cytomegalovirus status were reported for the classifier. In vitro work confirmed that three CMV-associated chains recognize CMV antigens. The majority of TCR sequences were rare, yet some public TCRs appeared in many donors.

TCRdb's copy holds only in-frame clones and misses some; the assay was immunoSEQ multiplex PCR. The sample includes 50,000 to 65,000 clones, about 95% of them seen just once. The donors were in the approximately 120-subject validation cohort; that cohort was separate from the approximately 670-subject first cohort. On this clone: Its cognate antigen is unknown.

CDR1 and CDR2 from the germline V gene are SGHVS and FQNEAQ. Trimming shortened V by 5 bases and J by 5 bases, and 13 bases separated the two germline ends. The CDR3 is 14 amino acids. V is TRBV7-8 and J is TRBJ2-1, with no clear D. This clonotype was sampled from a woman between 18 and 29 years old in good health and CMV-seropositive. Material for sequencing was PBMCs. The CDR3 DNA sequence: TGTGCCAGCAGCAGATCTACTTCCCACAATGAGCAGTTCTTC. Translating it yields CASSRSTSHNEQFF.